These 27 T cell receptor beta chains were all obtained from the same sample, sequenced in a study of blood T cells in healthy people across ages. Next came a second PCR, run for roughly 6 to 11 cycles, which used a sample-barcoded 5' primer along with a J-beta primer mix. From the 5' RACE reads, TCRdb called clonotypes with MiXCR, one entry per CDR3 protein. The table shows 630,000 or so distinct CDR3 sequences, with about 30% occurring only once. Material: blood. The receptors come from a woman of 80 years or more in good health.

The rearrangement links TRBV2 to TRBJ1-4, with D unresolved. The CDR3 has 16 residues. The V and J ends lost 1 base and 8 bases respectively, with 17 bases between them. The V gene's germline CDR1 is SNHLY and CDR2 FYNNEI. The CDR3 reads CASSEEGGPIGEKLFF. CDR3 nucleotides: TGTGCCAGCAGTGAAGAGGGCGGACCCATCGGAGAAAAACTGTTTTTT.

This clonotype was seen ten or more times. The chain uses TRBV5-1 and TRBJ2-7, with 7 bases that match TRBD1. The CDR3 runs 15 residues. CDR1 is SGHRS and CDR2 is YFSETQ in the germline V gene. The trim removed 4 bases at V and 7 bases at J, leaving 14 bases unmatched. CDR3 loop: CASSRYRGRWDEQYF. The CDR3 DNA follows: TGCGCCAGCAGCCGGTACAGGGGCCGTTGGGATGAGCAGTACTTC.

This clonotype was seen many times. J is TRBJ2-1 and V is TRBV7-9; 8 bases line up with TRBD1. The junction had 9 bases not matched to a gene; V was cut back by 6 bases and J by 2 bases. This CDR3 has 16 amino acids. Germline V gene lookup returns CDR1 SEHNR and CDR2 FQNEAQ (reference sequence). The CDR3 reads CASRPAGTGAYNEQFF. CDR3 nucleotides: TGTGCCAGCAGGCCAGCTGGGACAGGTGCCTACAATGAGCAGTTCTTC.

Remarks on this clonotype: A much larger clone lies one base from this, so it may be a read error. The V call is TRBV20-1, the J call TRBJ1-2; possibly TRBD1 for D (5 bases). Germline V gives CDR1 DFQATT, CDR2 SNEGSKA (reference sequence). This CDR3 spans 15 amino acids. Trimming removed 0 bases at V and 8 bases at J, with 19 bases between. CDR3 DNA: TGCAGTGCTAGAGAGGGCGGCAGGGAGGGGAAAGGCTACACCTTC. Translation: CSAREGGREGKGYTF.

The V and J genes are TRBV28 and TRBJ2-5; possibly TRBD2 for D (5 bases). The J call may be mistaken, given a closer DNA end match to TRBJ2-7. Per the germline V gene, CDR1 is MDHEN and CDR2 is SYDVKM. The CDR3 spans 14 residues. CDR3 sequence: CASIEAPGMGEQYF. The CDR3, as DNA: TGTGCCAGCATTGAGGCCCCGGGGATGGGCGAGCAGTACTTC.

The table lists this clonotype with a few counts. This chain links TRBV9 with TRBJ1-1, with 7 bases that match TRBD1. V shed 4 bases and J 1 base; nucleotides not matched to a gene: 7. Germline CDR1 reads SGDLS; CDR2 reads YYNGEE. This CDR3 region has 15 residues. CDR3 sequence (DNA): TGTGCCAGCAGCCCCATGACAGGGCGGAACACTGAAGCTTTCTTT. Translating it yields CASSPMTGRNTEAFF.

This clonotype showed up many times. The J gene is TRBJ1-2, the V gene TRBV5-5; perhaps TRBD1 as D (5 bases). The germline V gene encodes CDR1 SGHKS and CDR2 YYEKEE (reference sequence). Between the trimmed V and J ends, which lost 0 bases and 4 bases, there was a span of 13 bases. This CDR3 comprises 15 residues. CDR3 DNA sequence: TGTGCCAGCAGCTTGGCCCCGGGGCAGGGCTATGGCTACACCTTC. Encoded protein: CASSLAPGQGYGYTF.

This clonotype was seen many times. This chain connects TRBV14 to TRBJ2-7, with D possibly being TRBD1 (6 bases). The CDR3 has 14 residues. Trimming shortened V by 0 bases and J by 4 bases, and 10 bases separated the two germline ends. Germline CDR1 SGHDN, CDR2 FVKESK. CDR3 region: CASSQDWTAYEQYF. Here the CDR3 DNA reads TGTGCCAGCAGCCAAGATTGGACAGCTTACGAGCAGTACTTC.

This clonotype has just a few counts. The rearrangement joins TRBV5-1 to TRBJ2-2, with D possibly TRBD1 on 6 matching bases. The CDR3 loop spans 15 amino acids. Per the germline V gene, CDR1 is SGHRS and CDR2 is YFSETQ. V was trimmed by 4 bases and J by 3 bases, leaving 13 bases between them. As DNA, the CDR3 is TGCGCCAGCAGCGCCTTACAGGGCGACACCGGGGAGCTGTTTTTT. This codes for CASSALQGDTGELFF.

This clonotype was observed at least ten times. The gene calls are TRBV5-4 and TRBJ1-4, with D tentatively TRBD1 (5 bases). With 1 base removed from V and 5 bases from J, the gap between germline ends came to 9 bases. This CDR3 is 14 amino acids long. The germline CDR1 and CDR2 sequences are SGHNT and YYREEE (reference sequence). The CDR3 nucleotides read TGTGCCAGCAGCTTGTTGGCAGGGAATGAAAAACTGTTTTTT. It codes for CASSLLAGNEKLFF.

The chain combines TRBV6-6 with TRBJ2-7; 7 bases line up with TRBD2. Germline values: CDR1 MNHNY, CDR2 SVGAGI (reference sequence). J lost 1 base, V lost 6 bases, and 6 bases had no gene match. The CDR3 is 14 amino acids. CDR3: CASRDPGLSYEQYF. The CDR3 nucleotides are TGTGCCAGCAGGGATCCGGGACTATCCTACGAGCAGTACTTC.

The rearrangement joins TRBV4-3 to TRBJ2-5; a weak D match, TRBD2 (5 bases). CDR3 length: 15 amino acids. The V end lost 3 bases, the J end lost 4 bases, and 15 bases lay between the germline ends. CDR1 LGHNA and CDR2 YSLEER come from the germline V gene. The CDR3 bases are TGCGCCAGCAGCCAGTACCTATCCGCGGGAGAGACCCAGTACTTC. This sequence encodes CASSQYLSAGETQYF.

This clonotype occurred once. Mismatch with germline at one junction end may stem from a read error. This chain uses TRBV25-1 with TRBJ2-3; 7 bases map to TRBD2. Germline CDR1 reads MGHDK; CDR2 reads SYGVNS. The CDR3 is 15 amino acids. In nucleotides, the CDR3 is TGTGCCGGCAGTACTGCGGGACTACTCACAGATACGCAGTATTTT. This gives the protein CAGSTAGLLTDTQYF.

This clonotype has at least ten counts. The V gene is TRBV6-5, the J gene TRBJ2-6; D gene unclear. The CDR3 sequence is 17 residues long. The V and J ends lost 2 bases and 0 bases respectively, with 11 bases between them. The germline gives CDR1 MNHEY, CDR2 SVGAGI. CDR3 region: CASSYGQLSSGANVLTF. CDR3 bases: TGTGCCAGCAGTTACGGGCAGCTGAGCTCTGGGGCCAACGTCCTGACTTTC.

Turning to this clonotype: This may come from a read error, since a much larger clone is one base off. The chain is built from TRBV5-4 and TRBJ2-5; D not resolved. Germline V lookup: CDR1 SGHNT, CDR2 YYREEE (reference sequence). The CDR3 is 15 residues long. The CDR3 loop reads CANSLASPAGETQYF. The DNA of the CDR3 is TGTGCCAACAGCTTGGCCTCCCCGGCTGGGGAGACCCAGTACTTC.

This clonotype has at least ten counts. The chain carries TRBV27 and TRBJ2-3, with D unresolved. This CDR3 is 14 amino acids long. V lost 8 bases, J lost 0 bases, and 12 bases lay in between. Germline V lookup: CDR1 MNHEY, CDR2 SMNVEV (reference sequence). CDR3 sequence: CASRLSRSTDTQYF. The CDR3 nucleotides read TGTGCCAGCCGCTTGAGCCGAAGCACAGATACGCAGTATTTT.

This clonotype occurred many times. The chain recombines TRBV20-1 with TRBJ2-5; unclear D gene. Looked up from germline, CDR1 is DFQATT and CDR2 is SNEGSKA (reference sequence). The CDR3 covers 13 residues. V was pared by 2 bases and J by 1 base, with 8 bases between. The CDR3: CSARKGIQETQYF. CDR3 DNA sequence: TGCAGTGCTAGAAAAGGGATCCAAGAGACCCAGTACTTC.

Notes on this clonotype: With a much larger clone just one base away, this may be a read error. The J gene is TRBJ2-5, the V gene TRBV9, with 11 bases lining up with TRBD2. The length of the CDR3 is 15 residues. Trimming at V came to 0 bases and at J to 11 bases, leaving 9 bases not matched to a gene. Germline CDR1 and CDR2: SGDLS and YYNGEE. CDR3 sequence (DNA): TGTGCCAGCAGCGTAGATAGCGGGGGGGCCGCTGAGCAGTACTTC. Translating it yields CASSVDSGGAAEQYF.

In this sample, this clonotype turned up many times. The rearrangement joins TRBV7-2 to TRBJ2-1, with D hard to call. CDR3 length equals 13 residues. Trimming stripped 1 base from V and 7 bases from J, with 8 bases between. From germline, CDR1 is SGHTA and CDR2 FQGNSA. The CDR3 region is CASSLGWQNEQFF. DNA of the CDR3: TGTGCCAGCAGCTTAGGGTGGCAGAATGAGCAGTTCTTC. Together with reference TRBV7-2 and TRBJ2-1, the CDR3 gives the full variable domain: GAGVSQSPSNKVTEKGKDVELRCDPISGHTALYWYRQSLGQGLEFLIYFQGNSAPDKSGLPSDRFSAERTGGSVSTLTIQRTQQEDSAVYLCASSLGWQNEQFFGPGTRLTVL.

This clonotype was detected ten times or more. This sequence joins TRBV4-1 and TRBJ2-3, with D unresolved. Germline CDR1 MGHRA, CDR2 YSYEKL. Between the trimmed V and J ends, which lost 4 bases and 0 bases, there was a span of 17 bases. The CDR3 is made up of 17 amino acids. The CDR3, as DNA: TGCGCCAGCAGCCCCGATTTTACCGGGTCTAGCACAGATACGCAGTATTTT. It yields the protein CASSPDFTGSSTDTQYF.

The sample holds a few counts of this clonotype. The chain employs TRBV24-1 and TRBJ2-5; TRBD1 matches 12 bases. The germline V gene has CDR1 KGHDR and CDR2 SFDVKD. V lost 1 base and J lost 5; bases outside the gene matches: 4. The CDR3 is 16 amino acids. CDR3 DNA sequence: TGTGCCACCAGTGATTTAGGGACAGGGGGCGTCGAGACCCAGTACTTC. Protein: CATSDLGTGGVETQYF.

This chain connects TRBV30 to TRBJ2-7; 10 bases line up with TRBD1. Unmatched junction bases numbered 13, after V lost 1 base and J lost 1 base. CDR3 length: 18 residues. Germline V gene lookup returns CDR1 GTSNPN and CDR2 SVGIG (reference sequence). This CDR3 reads CAWSGYRDRGTKSYEQYF. CDR3 bases: TGTGCCTGGAGTGGATACCGGGACAGGGGAACGAAATCCTACGAGCAGTACTTC.

This clonotype was counted a few times. A junction boundary mismatches the germline segment, possibly from a read error. The rearrangement uses TRBV7-9 and TRBJ2-5; D is ambiguous. From germline, CDR1 is SEHNR and CDR2 FQNEAQ (reference sequence). The CDR3 sequence is 14 residues long. The CDR3 coding sequence is TGTGCCAACAGCTTAGCTTGGGAAGGCGGTGAGCAGTACTTC. Translated, it gives CANSLAWEGGEQYF.

In the case of this clonotype: A much larger clone differs from this one at a single base, so this may be a read error. The chain couples TRBV27 to TRBJ2-6; 9 bases line up with TRBD1. CDR3 length: 16 amino acids. CDR1 is MNHEY, CDR2 SMNVEV, per germline (reference sequence). The CDR3 sequence: CASRPQGAVGANVRTF. In DNA, the CDR3 is TGTGCCAGCAGGCCACAGGGGGCGGTAGGGGCCAACGTCCGGACTTTC.

The chain couples TRBV20-1 to TRBJ2-1; 7 bases agree with TRBD1. After removal of 3 bases from V and 9 bases from J, the junction contained 14 bases not matched to a gene. Germline CDR1 reads DFQATT; CDR2 reads SNEGSKA (reference sequence). This CDR3 has 15 residues. The CDR3 DNA reads TGCAGTGCTAGCATCCGGGGCAGGGGGTTTGGTGAGCAGTTCTTC. It is translated as CSASIRGRGFGEQFF.

The chain links TRBV24-1 to TRBJ2-3; D gene ambiguous. CDR1 is KGHDR, CDR2 SFDVKD, per germline. V was cut by 12 bases and J by 3 bases, with 15 bases left in between. The CDR3 is 13 residues long. The CDR3 region is CAASREVTDTQYF. In DNA, the CDR3 is TGTGCCGCCTCTCGCGAGGTTACAGATACGCAGTATTTT.

The J gene is TRBJ2-2, the V gene TRBV6-2 or TRBV6-3; D ambiguous. Trimming stripped 5 bases from V and 5 bases from J, with 9 bases between. Germline V CDR1 and CDR2: MNHEY, SVGEGT. The CDR3 has 13 residues. This chain's CDR3 is CASSPRATGELFF. The DNA of the CDR3 is TGTGCCAGCAGTCCCCGGGCAACCGGGGAGCTGTTTTTT.